The T cell receptor beta chain described here comes from a study of human T cells and chemical hapten exposure. One entry per CDR3 protein results from TCRdb running MiXCR on the RACE reads. The sample has about 380,000 distinct CDR3 sequences; 4.5% to 6% are singletons. This clonotype was counted many times. Its antigen is undetermined. V lost 3 bases to trimming and J lost 2 bases, with 6 bases between them. From germline, CDR1 is SGDLS and CDR2 YYNGEE. There are 13 residues in the CDR3. Indicated time point: pre-sensitization, week 0. Treatment reported: therapeutic diphenylcyclopropenone sensitization with weekly scalp DPC. Study-wide results and limits: As the donors had alopecia, their immune response may differ from healthy people's. No alteration of TCRs above 1 in 1000 frequency was seen with DPC sensitization.

The rearrangement joins TRBV9 to TRBJ2-1, with D unresolved. The sequencing here drew on whole blood, taken in connection with sensitization to the hapten diphenylcyclopropenone (DPC). The TCR comes from a woman in her forties or fifties with alopecia areata. Some clones in this sample may be carry-over from other donors' samples. The DNA of the CDR3 is TGTGCCAGCAGCGGCCGTCCCTACAATGAGCAGTTCTTC. Translated, it gives CASSGRPYNEQFF. Using reference TRBV9 and TRBJ2-1 for the parts outside the CDR3, the full variable domain is DSGVTQTPKHLITATGQRVTLRCSPRSGDLSVYWYQQSLDQGLQFLIQYYNGEERAKGNILERFSAQQFPDLHSELNLSSLELGDSALYFCASSGRPYNEQFFGPGTRLTVL.